This TCR beta chain derives from a study of neurological immune-mediated disorders. Synthesis of cDNA was carried out by template-switch 5'RACE. The reaction used 10-nucleotide random UMIs. A single record per CDR3 protein comes from TCRdb applying MiXCR to the 5' RACE reads. The data contain some 83,000 distinct CDR3 sequences, around 2.6% of them singletons. The unsorted libraries originated from 2 million PBMCs that had been stored at -80 C. Findings of the study overall: The phylogenetic placement of 18 of 34 multiple sclerosis patients' repertoires in one related-CDR3 cluster constitutes a possible signature.

In this sample, this clonotype turned up many times. Antigen unknown. This CDR3 contains 14 residues. J was trimmed by 5 bases and V by 11 bases; bases with no gene match: 7. Germline CDR1 is LGHNA and CDR2 is YNFKEQ. This chain connects TRBV4-2 to TRBJ2-1; TRBD2 aligns across 12 bases. The sequence was obtained from a woman in her twenties or thirties with multiple sclerosis. Sequencing was carried out using PBMCs. As DNA, the CDR3 is TGTGCCTTTAAAAGACTAGCGGGAGACAATGAGCAGTTCTTC. It specifies CAFKRLAGDNEQFF.